The present entry profiles one T cell receptor (beta chain) with its context. The target antigen is unknown. This entry belongs to a study of OX40 agonist ivuxolimab in advanced cancers. Looking at the study overall: The mean age was approximately 60 years, ranging from roughly 23 to 90, with around four fifths of participants male.

General study findings and limits: It was not determined which antigens were specifically recognized by the peripheral T cells that had undergone clonal expansion.

In germline, CDR1 is SNHLY, CDR2 FYNNEI. CDR3 length: 14 amino acids. V lost 3 bases and J lost 7, with 10 bases in between. Sequencing was performed with immunoSEQ multiplex PCR; in TCRdb, only in-frame clones are kept and a portion is missing. The data show 72,000 or so clones, about 80% seen once. The specimen comprised CD4+ or CD8+ T cells sorted from blood, sampled in a trial of the OX40 agonist ivuxolimab. The chain links TRBV2 to TRBJ1-6; D unclear. The sequence derives from an adult with an advanced solid tumor such as melanoma, head and neck, liver or kidney cancer. This CDR3 reads CASSDIAQNSPLHF. The DNA of the CDR3 is TGTGCCAGCAGTGACATCGCGCAGAATTCACCCCTCCACTTT. Full variable domain (outside the CDR3, taken from reference TRBV2 and TRBJ1-6): EPEVTQTPSHQVTQMGQEVILRCVPISNHLYFYWYRQILGQKVEFLVSFYNNEISEKSEIFDDQFSVERPDGSNFTLKIRSTKLEDSAMYFCASSDIAQNSPLHFGNGTRLTVT.